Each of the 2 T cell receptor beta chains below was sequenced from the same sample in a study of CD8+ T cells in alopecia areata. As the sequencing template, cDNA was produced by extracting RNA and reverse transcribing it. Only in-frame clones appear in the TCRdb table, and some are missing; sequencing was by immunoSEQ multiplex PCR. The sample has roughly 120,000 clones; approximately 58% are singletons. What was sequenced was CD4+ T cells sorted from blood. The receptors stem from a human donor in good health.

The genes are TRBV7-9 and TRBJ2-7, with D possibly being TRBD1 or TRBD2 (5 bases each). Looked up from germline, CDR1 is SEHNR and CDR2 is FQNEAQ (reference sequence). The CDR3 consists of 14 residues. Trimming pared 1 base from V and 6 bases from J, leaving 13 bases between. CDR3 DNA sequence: TGTGCCAGCAGCTTAGAGATGGGGGTCCGCGAGCAGTACTTC. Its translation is CASSLEMGVREQYF.

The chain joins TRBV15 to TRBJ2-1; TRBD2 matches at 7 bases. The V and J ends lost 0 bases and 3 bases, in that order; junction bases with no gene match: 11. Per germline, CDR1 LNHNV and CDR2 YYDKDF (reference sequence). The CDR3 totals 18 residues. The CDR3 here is CATSRDLLRAGSYNEQFF. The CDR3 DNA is TGTGCCACCAGCAGAGATCTCCTGAGAGCGGGGAGCTACAATGAGCAGTTCTTC.